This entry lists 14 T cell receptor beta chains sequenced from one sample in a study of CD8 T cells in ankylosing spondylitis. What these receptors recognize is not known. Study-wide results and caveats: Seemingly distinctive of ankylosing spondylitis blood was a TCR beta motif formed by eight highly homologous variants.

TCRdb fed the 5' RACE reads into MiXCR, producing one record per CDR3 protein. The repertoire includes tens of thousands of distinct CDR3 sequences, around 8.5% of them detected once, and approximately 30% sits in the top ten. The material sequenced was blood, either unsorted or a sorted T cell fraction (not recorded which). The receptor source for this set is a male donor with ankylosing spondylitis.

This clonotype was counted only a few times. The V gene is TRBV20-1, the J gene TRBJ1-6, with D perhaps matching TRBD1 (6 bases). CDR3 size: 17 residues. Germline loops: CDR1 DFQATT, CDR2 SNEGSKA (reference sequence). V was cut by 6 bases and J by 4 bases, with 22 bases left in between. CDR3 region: CSAQGQGETYYNSPLHF. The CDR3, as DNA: TGCAGTGCCCAGGGACAAGGAGAGACCTATTATAATTCACCCCTCCACTTT.

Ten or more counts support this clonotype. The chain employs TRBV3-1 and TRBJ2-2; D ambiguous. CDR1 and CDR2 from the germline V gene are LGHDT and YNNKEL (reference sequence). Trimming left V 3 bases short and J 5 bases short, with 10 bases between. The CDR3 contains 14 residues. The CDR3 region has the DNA TGTGCCAGCAGCCAGGGGTTGCGGACCGGGGAGCTGTTTTTT. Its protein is CASSQGLRTGELFF.

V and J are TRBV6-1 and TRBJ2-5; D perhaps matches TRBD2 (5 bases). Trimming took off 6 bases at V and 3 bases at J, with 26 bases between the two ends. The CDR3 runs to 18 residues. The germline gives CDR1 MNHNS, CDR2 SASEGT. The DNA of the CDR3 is TGTGCCAGCAGCTCCCGCGAGGGAGCTTACTTAGGCGAAGAGACCCAGTACTTC. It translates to CASSSREGAYLGEETQYF.

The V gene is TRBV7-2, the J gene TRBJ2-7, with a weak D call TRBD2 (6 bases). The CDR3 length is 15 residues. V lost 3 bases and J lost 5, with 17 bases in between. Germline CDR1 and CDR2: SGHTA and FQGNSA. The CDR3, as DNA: TGTGCCAGCAGCTTTGGGACTCCGAAAGTCCACGAGCAGTACTTC. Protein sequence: CASSFGTPKVHEQYF.

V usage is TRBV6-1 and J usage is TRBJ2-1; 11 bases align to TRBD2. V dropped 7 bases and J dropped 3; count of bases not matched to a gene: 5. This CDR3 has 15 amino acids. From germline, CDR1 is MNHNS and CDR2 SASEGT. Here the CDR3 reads CASKPGTSGYNEQFF. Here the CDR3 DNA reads TGTGCCAGCAAGCCCGGGACTAGCGGCTACAATGAGCAGTTCTTC.

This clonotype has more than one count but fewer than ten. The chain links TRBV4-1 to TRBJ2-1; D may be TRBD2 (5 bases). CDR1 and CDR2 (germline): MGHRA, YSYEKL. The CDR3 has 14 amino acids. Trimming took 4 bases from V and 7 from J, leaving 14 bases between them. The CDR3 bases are TGCGCCAGCAGCCGAGAGGGCTTCGGGAATGAGCAGTTCTTC. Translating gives CASSREGFGNEQFF.

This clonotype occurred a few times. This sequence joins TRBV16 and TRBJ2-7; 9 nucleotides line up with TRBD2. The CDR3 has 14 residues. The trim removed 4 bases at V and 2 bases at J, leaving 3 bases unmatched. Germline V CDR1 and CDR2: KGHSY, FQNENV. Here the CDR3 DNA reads TGTGCCAGCAGCCCCGTAGCGGGAGCCTACGAGCAGTACGTC. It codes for CASSPVAGAYEQYV.

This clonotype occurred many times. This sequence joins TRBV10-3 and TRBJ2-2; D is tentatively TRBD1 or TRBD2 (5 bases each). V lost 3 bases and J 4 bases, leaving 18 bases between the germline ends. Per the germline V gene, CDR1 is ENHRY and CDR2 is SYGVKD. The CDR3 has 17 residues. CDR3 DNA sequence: TGTGCCATCAGTGACCCGTCGGGGCGGGCGAGCACCGGGGAGCTGTTTTTT. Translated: CAISDPSGRASTGELFF.

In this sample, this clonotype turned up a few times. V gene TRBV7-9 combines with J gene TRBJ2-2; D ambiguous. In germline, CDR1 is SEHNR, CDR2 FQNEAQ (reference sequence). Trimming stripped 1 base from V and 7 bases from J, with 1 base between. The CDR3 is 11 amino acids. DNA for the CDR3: TGTGCCAGCAGCTTAGACGGGGAGCTGTTTTTT. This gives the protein CASSLDGELFF.

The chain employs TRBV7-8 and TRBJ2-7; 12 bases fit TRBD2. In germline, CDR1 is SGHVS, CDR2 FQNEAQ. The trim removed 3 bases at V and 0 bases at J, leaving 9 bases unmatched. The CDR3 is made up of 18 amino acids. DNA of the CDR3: TGTGCCAGCAGCTTCGGGCTAGCGGGAGGGCCGAGCTCCTACGAGCAGTACGTC. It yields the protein CASSFGLAGGPSSYEQYV.

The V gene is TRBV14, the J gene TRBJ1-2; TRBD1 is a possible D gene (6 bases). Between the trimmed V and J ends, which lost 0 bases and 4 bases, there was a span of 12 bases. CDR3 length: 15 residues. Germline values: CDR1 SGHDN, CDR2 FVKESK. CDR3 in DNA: TGTGCCAGCAGCCAAGATCAGGCAGGGGCCTATGGCTACACCTTC. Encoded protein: CASSQDQAGAYGYTF.

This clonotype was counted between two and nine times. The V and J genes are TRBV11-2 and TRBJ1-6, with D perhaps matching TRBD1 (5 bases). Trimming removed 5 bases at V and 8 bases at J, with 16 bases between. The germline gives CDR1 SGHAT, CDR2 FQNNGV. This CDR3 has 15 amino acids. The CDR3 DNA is TGTGCCAGCAGCCCCAGGCCCCTGGGGGATTCACCCCTCCACTTT. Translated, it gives CASSPRPLGDSPLHF.

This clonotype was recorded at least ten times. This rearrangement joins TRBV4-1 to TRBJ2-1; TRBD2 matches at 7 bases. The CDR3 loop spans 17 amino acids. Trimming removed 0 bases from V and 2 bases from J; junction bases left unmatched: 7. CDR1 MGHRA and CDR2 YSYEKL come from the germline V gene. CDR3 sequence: CASSQDGGEVPYNEQFF. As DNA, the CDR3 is TGCGCCAGCAGCCAAGATGGGGGGGAGGTCCCCTACAATGAGCAGTTCTTC.

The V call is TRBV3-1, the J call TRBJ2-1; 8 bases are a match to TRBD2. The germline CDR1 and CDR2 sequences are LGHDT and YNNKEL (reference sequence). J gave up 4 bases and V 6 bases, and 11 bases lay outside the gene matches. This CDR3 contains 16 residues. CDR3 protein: CASRRNLLAEYNEQFF. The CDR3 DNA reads TGTGCCAGCAGGCGAAACCTACTAGCGGAATACAATGAGCAGTTCTTC.